A selection of T cell receptor beta chains follows, all from one sample in a study of PD-1 blockade in classical Hodgkin lymphoma. This table comes from immunoSEQ multiplex PCR, and its TCRdb copy is limited to in-frame clones, with some not included. The sample carries 25,000 to 30,000 clones, over 60% recorded once. This specimen was CD4+ T cells from blood, taken at baseline. These receptors originate from a human donor with classical Hodgkin lymphoma. Both conserved end residues are part of each CDR3. Fields, in order: D gene, clone size, V gene, J gene, CDR3 DNA, CDR3 protein. A D gene is named only where the DNA matches it firmly. For some rows the clone size is stated as once, few or many, or as a class when expanded; others skip it.

D: TRBD1
size: -
V: TRBV30
J: TRBJ2-3
DNA: TGTGCCGGAAACAGGGGGCCCGCAGATACGCAGTATTTT
CDR3: CAGNRGPADTQYF

D: -
size: -
V: TRBV28
J: TRBJ1-2
DNA: TGTGCCACCCCCTCCAGTAACTATGGCTACACCTTC
CDR3: CATPSSNYGYTF

D: -
size: -
V: TRBV5-1
J: TRBJ2-1
DNA: TGCGCCAGCAGCTTGGCCAATGAGCAGTTCTTC
CDR3: CASSLANEQFF

D: -
size: -
V: TRBV5-1
J: TRBJ2-7
DNA: TGCGCCAGCAGCTTAGGACTCCTCGCCTACGAGCAGTACTTC
CDR3: CASSLGLLAYEQYF

D: -
size: -
V: TRBV9
J: TRBJ2-6
DNA: TGTGCCAGCAGCGGCCCCGGGACACGAACCCTCTCTGGGGCCAACGTCCTGACTTTC
CDR3: CASSGPGTRTLSGANVLTF

D: TRBD1
size: once
V: TRBV28
J: TRBJ2-7
DNA: TGTGCCAGCAGTTATAGCGAAGGACAGGGCTCCTACGAGCAGTACTTC
CDR3: CASSYSEGQGSYEQYF

D: TRBD2
size: -
V: TRBV6-4
J: TRBJ2-1
DNA: TGTGCCAGCAGTGATGGACTAGCGGGGGATGAGCAGTTCTTC
CDR3: CASSDGLAGDEQFF

D: -
size: -
V: TRBV11-2
J: TRBJ1-1
DNA: TGTGCCAGCAGCTTATCAGGGCCGGTGAACACTGAAGCTTTCTTT
CDR3: CASSLSGPVNTEAFF

D: TRBD2
size: -
V: TRBV6-5
J: TRBJ2-7
DNA: TGTGCCAGCAGTGCTCTAGCGGGGCCATCCTACGAGCAGTACTTC
CDR3: CASSALAGPSYEQYF

D: -
size: few
V: TRBV27
J: TRBJ1-2
DNA: TGTGCCAGCAGGGGGGGTTTGGGCAGAGACTACACCTTC
CDR3: CASRGGLGRDYTF

D: -
size: once
V: TRBV6-5
J: TRBJ1-2
DNA: TGTGCCAGCCACCCCCCGGGACGGACTAACTATGGCTACACCTTC
CDR3: CASHPPGRTNYGYTF

D: -
size: -
V: TRBV11-1
J: TRBJ2-7
DNA: TGTGCCAGCAACAATCTAGGACTGGCCTACGAGCAGTACTTC
CDR3: CASNNLGLAYEQYF

D: TRBD1
size: -
V: TRBV30
J: TRBJ1-3
DNA: TGTGCCTGCGGGACAGCTCCTCAAGTTTTCTCTGGAAACACCATATATTTT
CDR3: CACGTAPQVFSGNTIYF

D: -
size: -
V: TRBV18
J: TRBJ2-5
DNA: TGTGCCAGCTCACCACTCGGACCGGGAGAAGAGACCCAGTACTTC
CDR3: CASSPLGPGEETQYF

D: TRBD1
size: once
V: TRBV10-3
J: TRBJ1-2
DNA: TGTGCCATCAGTATTGACAGGGGGGGTGGCTACACCTTC
CDR3: CAISIDRGGGYTF

D: TRBD2
size: -
V: TRBV7-2
J: TRBJ2-7
DNA: TGTGCCAGCAGCTTACTTCTAGCGGGGGGCACCTACGAGCAGTACTTC
CDR3: CASSLLLAGGTYEQYF

D: -
size: -
V: TRBV9
J: TRBJ2-5
DNA: TGTGCCAGCAGCCTAGATTTCGAGACCCAGTACTTC
CDR3: CASSLDFETQYF

D: TRBD1
size: -
V: TRBV11-2
J: TRBJ1-6
DNA: TGTGCCAGCAGCATCCGGGACAGGGACAGTGCACCCCTCCACTTT
CDR3: CASSIRDRDSAPLHF

D: TRBD1
size: -
V: TRBV5-6
J: TRBJ2-7
DNA: TGTGCCAGCAGCGTACTGACAGGGTCCCCCTACGAGCAGTACTTC
CDR3: CASSVLTGSPYEQYF

D: -
size: -
V: TRBV18
J: TRBJ2-3
DNA: TGTGCCAGCTCACCACCTTCTCCAGATACGCAGTATTTT
CDR3: CASSPPSPDTQYF

D: TRBD2
size: -
V: TRBV5-1
J: TRBJ2-3
DNA: TGCGCCAGCAGCTTGGGTCTGCGGGGGTCAGATACGCAGTATTTT
CDR3: CASSLGLRGSDTQYF

D: TRBD1
size: -
V: TRBV30
J: TRBJ2-5
DNA: TGTGCCTGGAGCCGGGACAGACAAGAGACCCAGTACTTC
CDR3: CAWSRDRQETQYF

D: -
size: -
V: TRBV11-2
J: TRBJ1-1
DNA: TGTGCCAGCAGCTTAGGTCACCGTAACACTGAAGCTTTCTTT
CDR3: CASSLGHRNTEAFF

D: -
size: -
V: TRBV10-3
J: TRBJ1-1
DNA: TGTGCCATCAGTGTTTTGGGGGGGCAAGGGAACACTGAAGCTTTCTTT
CDR3: CAISVLGGQGNTEAFF

D: -
size: -
V: TRBV7-9
J: TRBJ1-5
DNA: TGTGCCAGCAGCTTGGGGGTCGGTCCCGGCAGCAATCAGCCCCAGCATTTT
CDR3: CASSLGVGPGSNQPQHF

D: -
size: -
V: TRBV19
J: TRBJ1-4
DNA: TGTGCCCGTCCCCACTGGGGTTGGAGGCCAAAACTGTTTTTT
CDR3: CARPHWGWRPKLFF

D: -
size: -
V: TRBV7-2
J: TRBJ1-1
DNA: TGTGCCAGCAGCGACCCAGGCCAGGGGATGAACACTGAAGCTTTCTTT
CDR3: CASSDPGQGMNTEAFF

D: -
size: -
V: TRBV5-6
J: TRBJ1-2
DNA: TGTGCCAGCAGCCGGACAGCCCTCTTCTATGGCTACACCTTC
CDR3: CASSRTALFYGYTF

D: TRBD1
size: -
V: TRBV19
J: TRBJ1-2
DNA: TGTGCCAGTAGTATCCAGGGGGGAAATAACTATGGCTACACCTTC
CDR3: CASSIQGGNNYGYTF

D: TRBD2
size: -
V: TRBV10-2
J: TRBJ2-1
DNA: TGCGCCAGCAACCCGATAGCGGGGGGGCAGGTTGAGCAGTTCTTC
CDR3: CASNPIAGGQVEQFF

D: -
size: few
V: TRBV20-1
J: TRBJ2-5
DNA: TGCAGTGCTCGCCAACAAGAGACCCAGTACTTC
CDR3: CSARQQETQYF

D: -
size: -
V: TRBV29-1
J: TRBJ2-7
DNA: TGCAGCGTTGAATGGCCGGGGGTCGGCGAGCAGTACTTC
CDR3: CSVEWPGVGEQYF

D: -
size: -
V: TRBV5-1
J: TRBJ2-3
DNA: TGCGCCAGCAGCTTTGGGGCCCGCACAGATACGCAGTATTTT
CDR3: CASSFGARTDTQYF

D: TRBD1
size: -
V: TRBV7-2
J: TRBJ1-5
DNA: TGTGCCAGCAGCTGGAAAGGACAGGGGAATCAGCCCCAGCATTTT
CDR3: CASSWKGQGNQPQHF

D: -
size: -
V: TRBV4-1
J: TRBJ1-1
DNA: TGCGCCAGCAGCCAAGACCTGGACACCTCGGATGACACTGAAGCTTTCTTT
CDR3: CASSQDLDTSDDTEAFF

D: TRBD2
size: -
V: TRBV5-1
J: TRBJ2-3
DNA: TGCGCCAGCAGCTTGAGCACTAGCGGGGGGAGGACAGATACGCAGTATTTT
CDR3: CASSLSTSGGRTDTQYF

D: -
size: -
V: TRBV5-5
J: TRBJ1-1
DNA: TGTGCCAGCAGCTTGGAGTGGGGGACTGAAGCTTTCTTT
CDR3: CASSLEWGTEAFF

D: TRBD1
size: few
V: TRBV6-6
J: TRBJ1-5
DNA: TGTGCCAGCACCCCCGTCGACAGGGAGAGGCAGCCCCAGCATTTT
CDR3: CASTPVDRERQPQHF

D: TRBD2
size: -
V: TRBV5-4
J: TRBJ2-2
DNA: TGTGCCAGCAGCTCCGGGACTAGCGGGGGGATTGTCACCGGGGAGCTGTTTTTT
CDR3: CASSSGTSGGIVTGELFF

D: -
size: -
V: TRBV7-2
J: TRBJ2-7
DNA: TGTGCCAGCAGCGCGTGGGACGAGTTCTCCTACGAGCAGTACTTC
CDR3: CASSAWDEFSYEQYF

D: -
size: -
V: TRBV7-2
J: TRBJ1-3
DNA: TGTGCCAGCAGCAAACAGAGCTCTGGAAACACCATATATTTT
CDR3: CASSKQSSGNTIYF

D: -
size: -
V: TRBV6-5
J: TRBJ2-1
DNA: TGTGCCAGCAGGCGGGGGCAAGAGCAGTTCTTC
CDR3: CASRRGQEQFF

D: -
size: -
V: TRBV5-8
J: TRBJ2-7
DNA: TGTGCCAGCAGCTTGTTCGTCTACCTTGGGCCGTACGAGCAGTACTTC
CDR3: CASSLFVYLGPYEQYF

D: TRBD2
size: -
V: TRBV7-2
J: TRBJ2-3
DNA: TGTGCCAGCAGCTTGCAATCTAGCGGGGGGGCTGAAGATACGCAGTATTTT
CDR3: CASSLQSSGGAEDTQYF

D: -
size: few
V: TRBV2
J: TRBJ1-2
DNA: TGTGCCAGCAGTGAAGCCGGTGAGGGTGGCTACACCTTC
CDR3: CASSEAGEGGYTF

D: TRBD1
size: -
V: TRBV5-1
J: TRBJ2-7
DNA: TGCGCCAGCAGCGTGACAGGGGGCTCCTACGAGCAGTACTTC
CDR3: CASSVTGGSYEQYF

D: TRBD1
size: -
V: TRBV28
J: TRBJ2-1
DNA: TGTGCCAGCAGATTCCGGGACAGACCCTACAATGAGCAGTTCTTC
CDR3: CASRFRDRPYNEQFF

D: -
size: -
V: TRBV28
J: TRBJ1-1
DNA: TGTGCCAGCAGTGCAGGACAGCATTTTGAAGCTTTCTTT
CDR3: CASSAGQHFEAFF